Below are 21 T cell receptor beta chains sequenced from a single sample in a study of blood T cell repertoires in COVID-19. Some clones are missing from TCRdb's copy, which holds only in-frame ones; the method was immunoSEQ multiplex PCR. The sample consists of tens of thousands of clones, around four fifths of them appearing once. The material sequenced was peripheral blood. Receptor source: a man in his 70s with acute or convalescent COVID-19.

This clone appeared a few times. The chain carries TRBV29-1 and TRBJ1-2; 8 nucleotides line up with TRBD1. V lost 6 bases, J lost 0 bases, and 9 bases stayed unmatched. CDR3 length equals 15 residues. The germline gives CDR1 SQVTM, CDR2 ANQGSEA. DNA for the CDR3: TGCAGCGTGGATGGGGACAGGCCAGCTAACTATGGCTACACCTTC. Translation: CSVDGDRPANYGYTF.

This chain uses TRBV29-1 with TRBJ1-4; 7 bases fit TRBD1. The germline gives CDR1 SQVTM, CDR2 ANQGSEA. CDR3 length equals 13 residues. Losses at the gene ends were 6 bases for V and 8 bases for J; bases not matched to a gene: 9. The CDR3 coding sequence is TGCAGCGTGATGACAGGGAATCGAGAAAAACTGTTTTTT. Its translation: CSVMTGNREKLFF. Full variable domain (remainder filled in from reference TRBV29-1 and TRBJ1-4): SAVISQKPSRDICQRGTSLTIQCQVDSQVTMMFWYRQQPGQSLTLIATANQGSEATYESGFVIDKFPISRPNLTFSTLTVSNMSPEDSSIYLCSVMTGNREKLFFGSGTQLSVL.

The genes are TRBV7-2 and TRBJ2-2; 7 bases line up with TRBD1. The CDR3 has 15 amino acids. The V gene end was trimmed by 2 bases and the J gene end by 1 base; junction bases not matched to a gene: 1. CDR1 and CDR2 (germline): SGHTA, FQGNSA. The CDR3 sequence is CASSLNRGNTGELFF. The CDR3 DNA follows: TGTGCCAGCAGCTTAAACAGGGGGAACACCGGGGAGCTGTTTTTT.

The chain combines TRBV3-1 (or the pseudogene TRBV3-2) with TRBJ1-5; 7 bases fit TRBD1. Trimming took 4 bases from V and 0 from J; bases not matched to a gene: 9. This CDR3 comprises 17 residues. The V gene's germline CDR1 is LGHDT and CDR2 YNNKEL (reference sequence). The CDR3 loop reads CASSLPGQTYSNQPQHF. CDR3 nucleotides: TGTGCCAGCAGCCTCCCGGGACAGACCTATAGCAATCAGCCCCAGCATTTT.

The chain employs TRBV30 and TRBJ2-1, with 7 bases aligning to TRBD1. Germline CDR1 and CDR2: GTSNPN and SVGIG (reference sequence). Trimming removed 8 bases from V and 6 bases from J; junction bases left unmatched: 16. This CDR3 comprises 15 residues. The CDR3 sequence: CARKLTRGTGNEQFF. The CDR3 DNA reads TGTGCCCGGAAATTGACCAGGGGGACGGGCAATGAGCAGTTCTTC.

J is TRBJ2-1 and V is TRBV11-2; 11 nucleotides match TRBD2. CDR3 length: 19 amino acids. V was pared by 1 base and J by 8 bases, with 16 bases of the junction left unmatched. Germline lookup yields CDR1 SGHAT and CDR2 FQNNGV. The CDR3 sequence: CASSLGTSGSLFWGDEQFF. The CDR3 nucleotides read TGTGCCAGCAGCTTAGGTACTAGCGGGAGTCTGTTCTGGGGAGATGAGCAGTTCTTC.

The chain carries TRBV7-2 and TRBJ2-7, with 9 bases matching TRBD2. Trimming cost V 4 bases and J 0 bases; bases outside gene matches: 13. The length of the CDR3 is 18 residues. Germline V gives CDR1 SGHTA, CDR2 FQGNSA. CDR3 sequence reads: CASSSRASGTRSSYEQYF. The CDR3, as DNA: TGTGCCAGCAGCTCACGGGCTAGCGGGACCCGGAGCTCCTACGAGCAGTACTTC. Based on the CDR3 plus reference TRBV7-2 and TRBJ2-7, the full variable domain is GAGVSQSPSNKVTEKGKDVELRCDPISGHTALYWYRQSLGQGLEFLIYFQGNSAPDKSGLPSDRFSAERTGGSVSTLTIQRTQQEDSAVYLCASSSRASGTRSSYEQYFGPGTRLTVT.

CDR3 bases: TGTGCCAGTAGTGAAAGACAGGGAGAGACCCAGTACTTC. It translates to CASSERQGETQYF. The chain has TRBV19 and TRBJ2-5; 7 nucleotides align to TRBD1. Germline V gene sequence: CDR1 LNHDA, CDR2 SQIVND (reference sequence). The junction had 4 bases not matched to a gene; V was cut back by 5 bases and J by 4 bases. The CDR3 is 13 residues long. Full variable domain (outside the CDR3, taken from reference TRBV19 and TRBJ2-5): DGGITQSPKYLFRKEGQNVTLSCEQNLNHDAMYWYRQDPGQGLRLIYYSQIVNDFQKGDIAEGYSVSREKKESFPLTVTSAQKNPTAFYLCASSERQGETQYFGPGTRLLVL.

This rearrangement joins TRBV5-1 to TRBJ2-5; D is perhaps TRBD2 (7 bases). The CDR3 extends over 14 amino acids. V was pared by 4 bases and J by 5 bases, with 15 bases between. From germline, CDR1 is SGHRS and CDR2 YFSETQ. The CDR3 nucleotides read TGCGCCAGCAGCATGCCCAGGGGAGGGGAGACCCAGTACTTC. It encodes CASSMPRGGETQYF.

The V and J genes are TRBV6-6 and TRBJ2-1; the D is unclear. V gave up 1 base and J gave up 6 bases, with 10 bases separating them. The germline V gene encodes CDR1 MNHNY and CDR2 SVGAGI (reference sequence). The CDR3 totals 14 residues. The CDR3 DNA follows: TGTGCCAGCAGTTACTACCCGGCTAGCAATGAGCAGTTCTTC. Translated, it gives CASSYYPASNEQFF.

CDR3 region: CASSYTSGGTEAFF. The CDR3 nucleotides read TGTGCCAGCAGTTACACCTCAGGGGGTACTGAAGCTTTCTTT. The chain employs TRBV6-5 and TRBJ1-1; 7 bases fit TRBD1. The CDR3 is made up of 14 amino acids. V gave up 2 bases and J gave up 5 bases; unmatched junction bases: 5. Germline CDR1 reads MNHEY; CDR2 reads SVGAGI.

Details on this clone: Other nucleotide sequences in the sample specify the same CDR3. The chain links TRBV3-1 (or the pseudogene TRBV3-2) to TRBJ1-1, with D unclear. Germline V CDR1 and CDR2: LGHDT, YNNKEL (reference sequence). Trimming stripped 1 base from V and 1 base from J, with 7 bases between. The CDR3 covers 14 residues. This chain's CDR3 is CASSQVGGNTEAFF. The CDR3 coding sequence is TGTGCCAGCAGCCAAGTGGGAGGGAACACTGAAGCTTTCTTT.

The chain is built from TRBV29-1 and TRBJ1-1; a weak D match, TRBD1 (5 bases). The length of the CDR3 is 13 residues. Germline CDR1 SQVTM, CDR2 ANQGSEA. The V end lost 4 bases, the J end lost 6 bases, and 15 bases lay between the germline ends. The DNA of the CDR3 is TGCAGCGTTGTGACAGCCGCAGGTTCTGAAGCTTTCTTT. It specifies CSVVTAAGSEAFF.

This sequence joins TRBV7-2 and TRBJ1-5, with D unresolved. Germline CDR1 reads SGHTA; CDR2 reads FQGNSA. This CDR3 contains 12 residues. Trimming cost V 2 bases and J 6 bases, with 5 bases left between them. The CDR3 protein is CASSLRSQPQHF. For the CDR3, the DNA is TGTGCCAGCAGCTTACGGTCTCAGCCCCAGCATTTT.

This chain uses TRBV27 with TRBJ1-2; the match to TRBD1 covers 8 bases. Germline trimming cut 6 bases from V and 7 bases from J; bases unmatched to any gene: 19. Germline V lookup: CDR1 MNHEY, CDR2 SMNVEV (reference sequence). The CDR3 spans 17 residues. In DNA, the CDR3 is TGTGCCAGCAGCGATTTGATAGGGACAGGTGGATGGAGTGGCTACACCTTC. It specifies CASSDLIGTGGWSGYTF.

The chain uses TRBV6-1 and TRBJ1-3; no firm D call. CDR1 is MNHNS and CDR2 is SASEGT in the germline V gene. V was clipped by 6 bases and J by 1 base, with 13 bases between them. The CDR3 totals 15 residues. The CDR3 sequence: CASSLQRDSGNTIYF. In DNA form, the CDR3 reads TGTGCCAGCAGCCTCCAACGGGATTCTGGAAACACCATATATTTT.

V usage is TRBV5-1 and J usage is TRBJ2-7; TRBD2 matches at 8 bases. Per the germline V gene, CDR1 is SGHRS and CDR2 is YFSETQ. Trimming removed 4 bases from V and 1 base from J; junction bases left unmatched: 13. CDR3 length: 17 amino acids. CDR3 sequence reads: CASSDDRLGTSSYEQYF. The CDR3 DNA is TGCGCCAGCAGCGACGACCGGCTCGGGACTAGTTCCTACGAGCAGTACTTC.

In DNA form, the CDR3 reads TGTGCCAGTCACCGGGACACTAACTATAATTCACCCCTCCACTTT. Translation gives CASHRDTNYNSPLHF. V gene TRBV19 combines with J gene TRBJ1-6; possibly TRBD1 for D (6 bases). Trimming took 8 bases from V and 3 from J, leaving 14 bases between them. The CDR3 loop spans 15 amino acids. The germline gives CDR1 LNHDA, CDR2 SQIVND (reference sequence).

The DNA of the CDR3 is TGTGCCAGCAGCTTAGGACAGGGCGAGCAGACCCAGTACTTC. Its translation is CASSLGQGEQTQYF. This chain connects TRBV7-2 to TRBJ2-5, with 7 nucleotides matching TRBD1. CDR1 is SGHTA, CDR2 FQGNSA, per germline. The CDR3 is 14 amino acids. Losses at the gene ends were 1 base for V and 6 bases for J; bases not matched to a gene: 5.

The chain employs TRBV28 and TRBJ1-5, with 12 bases fitting TRBD1. The V gene's germline CDR1 is MDHEN and CDR2 SYDVKM. CDR3 length equals 16 residues. The trim removed 3 bases at V and 5 bases at J, leaving 5 bases unmatched. This CDR3 reads CASSFLRDRGHQPQHF. DNA of the CDR3: TGTGCCAGCAGTTTCCTCCGGGACAGGGGGCATCAGCCCCAGCATTTT. Combining the CDR3 with reference TRBV28 and TRBJ1-5 gives the whole variable domain DVKVTQSSRYLVKRTGEKVFLECVQDMDHENMFWYRQDPGLGLRLIYFSYDVKMKEKGDIPEGYSVSREKKERFSLILESASTNQTSMYLCASSFLRDRGHQPQHFGDGTRLSIL.

The V call is TRBV5-1, the J call TRBJ2-7; 8 nucleotides align to TRBD1. Germline assignment: CDR1 SGHRS and CDR2 YFSETQ. Unmatched junction bases numbered 3, after V lost 4 bases and J lost 3 bases. The CDR3 has 13 residues. Here the CDR3 DNA reads TGCGCCAGCAGCACCACAGGGGGCTACGAGCAGTACTTC. Translation gives CASSTTGGYEQYF.